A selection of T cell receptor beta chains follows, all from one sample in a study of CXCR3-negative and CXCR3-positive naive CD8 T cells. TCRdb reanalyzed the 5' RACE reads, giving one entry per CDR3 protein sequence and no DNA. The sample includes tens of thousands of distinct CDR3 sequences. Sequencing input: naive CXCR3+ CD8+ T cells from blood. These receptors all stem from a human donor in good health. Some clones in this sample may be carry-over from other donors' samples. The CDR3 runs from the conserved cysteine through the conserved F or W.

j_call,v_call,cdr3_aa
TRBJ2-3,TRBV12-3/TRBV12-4,CASTYSQDTQYF
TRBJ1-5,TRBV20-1,CSARDTGTIQPQHF
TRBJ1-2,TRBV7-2,CASSLETAPPEIGYTF
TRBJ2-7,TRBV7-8,CASSLGQPSAYF
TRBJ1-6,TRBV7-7,CASSLIINKGRDNSPLHF
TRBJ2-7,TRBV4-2,CASAWDPAMEQYF
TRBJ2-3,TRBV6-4,CASSERVTDTQYF
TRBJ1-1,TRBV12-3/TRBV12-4,CASSSNSYTEAFF
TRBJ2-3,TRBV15,CATSRDLGSLADTQYF
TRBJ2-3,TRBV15,CATSRLRGGPVDTQYF
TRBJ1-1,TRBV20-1,CSARGPWDTEAFF
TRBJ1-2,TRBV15,CATSPTGGIYGYTF
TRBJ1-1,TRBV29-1,CSDMDGMNTEAFF
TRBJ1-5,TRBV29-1,CSAGTRADQPQHF
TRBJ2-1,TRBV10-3,CAIRPPTSVFNEQFF
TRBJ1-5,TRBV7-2,CASSLEAKPNSNQPQHF
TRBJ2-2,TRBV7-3,CASSPNRDLNTGELFF
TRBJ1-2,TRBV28,CASSERPGQAHGYTF
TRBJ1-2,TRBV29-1,CSVDLSLDYGYTF
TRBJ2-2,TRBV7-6,CASSLEGPQASAGELFF
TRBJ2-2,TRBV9,CASSGMNTGELFF
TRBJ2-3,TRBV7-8,CASSLAAIAGGRNTQYF
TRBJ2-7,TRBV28,CASSDKLAGGLEQYF
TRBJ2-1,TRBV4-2,CASSQVTAGEVNEQFF
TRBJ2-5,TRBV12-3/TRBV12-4,CASSLRGDGETQYF
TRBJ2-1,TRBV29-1,CSVERVWASGYNERFF
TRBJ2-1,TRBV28,CASSLSLTGGSTEQFF